The T cell receptor beta chain described here comes from a study of blood T cell repertoires in COVID-19. Per the authors' pipeline: The assay estimated nucleated cells by amplifying reference gene primers. This table comes from immunoSEQ multiplex PCR, and its TCRdb copy is limited to in-frame clones, with some not included. Clone size and the V and J calls come from that table; the DNA yielded D and trimming. The table has a few hundred thousand clones, roughly 77% seen once. Participants, about 18 to 90 years old, spanned some 23 US areas. All recovered Cohort 3 donors got two negative PCRs, got clearance, or saw symptom resolution. In germline, CDR1 is SGHDT, CDR2 YYEEEE. V shed 4 bases, J shed 4 bases, and the junction held 4 bases outside the gene matches. This CDR3 is 14 amino acids long.

This receptor was identified in a man aged 35 to 55 who had recovered from COVID-19. The sequencing input was PBMCs or T cells enriched from blood (not recorded which). This sequence joins TRBV5-6 and TRBJ2-1, with TRBD2 identical over 8 bases. The CDR3 sequence: CASSEAGVYNEQFF. CDR3 sequence (DNA): TGTGCCAGCAGCGAAGCGGGAGTGTACAATGAGCAGTTCTTC.